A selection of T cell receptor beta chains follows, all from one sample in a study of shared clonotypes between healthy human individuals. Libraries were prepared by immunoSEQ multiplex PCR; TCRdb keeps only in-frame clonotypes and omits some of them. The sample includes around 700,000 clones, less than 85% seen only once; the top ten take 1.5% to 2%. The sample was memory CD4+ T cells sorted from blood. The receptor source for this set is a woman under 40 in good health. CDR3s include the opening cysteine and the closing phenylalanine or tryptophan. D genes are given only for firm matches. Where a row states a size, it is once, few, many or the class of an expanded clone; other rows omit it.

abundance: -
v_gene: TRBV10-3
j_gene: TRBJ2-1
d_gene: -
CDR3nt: TGTGCCATCAGCAGCCGGGACCTAGCGACAGACAATCAGCAGTTCTTC
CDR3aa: CAISSRDLATDNQQFF

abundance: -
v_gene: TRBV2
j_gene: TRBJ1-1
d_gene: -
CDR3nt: TGTGCCAGCGGACAGAACACTGAAGCTTTCTTT
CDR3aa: CASGQNTEAFF

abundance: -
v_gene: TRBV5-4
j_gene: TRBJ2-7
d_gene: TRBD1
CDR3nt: TGTGCCAGCAGCTTCGGGGACAGGTCCTACGAGCAGTACTTC
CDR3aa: CASSFGDRSYEQYF

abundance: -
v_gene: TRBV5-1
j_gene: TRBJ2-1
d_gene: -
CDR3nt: TGCGCCAGCAGTCTCATGGGGCGGAACAATGAGCAGTTCTTC
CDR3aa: CASSLMGRNNEQFF

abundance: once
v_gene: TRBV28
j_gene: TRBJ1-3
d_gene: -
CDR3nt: TGTGCCAGCAGTTTAAGTGGGGACACCATATATTTT
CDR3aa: CASSLSGDTIYF

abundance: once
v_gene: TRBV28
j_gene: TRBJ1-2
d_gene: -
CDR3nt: TGTGCCAGCAGCCCCATTGTGACGGGGGCGGATGGCTACACCTTC
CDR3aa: CASSPIVTGADGYTF

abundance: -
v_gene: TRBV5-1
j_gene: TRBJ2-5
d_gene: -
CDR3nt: TGCGCCAGCAGCCCCCTCGGTGATGGGGAGGAGACCCAGTACTTC
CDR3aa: CASSPLGDGEETQYF

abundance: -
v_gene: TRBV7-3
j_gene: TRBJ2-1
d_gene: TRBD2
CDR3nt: TGTGCCAGCCGGGGAGGGCCGCAGAATGAGCAGTTCTTC
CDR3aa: CASRGGPQNEQFF

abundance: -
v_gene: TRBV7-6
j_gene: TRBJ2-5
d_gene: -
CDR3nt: TGTGCCAGCAGCTTCAATGAAGAGACCCAGTACTTC
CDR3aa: CASSFNEETQYF

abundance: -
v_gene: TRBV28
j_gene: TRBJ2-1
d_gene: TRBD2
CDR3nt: TGTGCCAGCAGTTCGGGGACTAGCGGGAGGGCCGTTGAGCAGTTCTTC
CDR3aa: CASSSGTSGRAVEQFF

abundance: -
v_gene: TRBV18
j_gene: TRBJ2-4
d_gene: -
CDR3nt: TGTGCCAGCTCACCACCGGCAGGGGAATTGGAAAACATTCAGTACTTC
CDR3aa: CASSPPAGELENIQYF

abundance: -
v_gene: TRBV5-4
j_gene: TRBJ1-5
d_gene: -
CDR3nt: TGTGCCAGCAGCTTATGTTTCGTCCGAGTCTTTGGTCAGCCCCAGCATTTT
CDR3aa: CASSLCFVRVFGQPQHF

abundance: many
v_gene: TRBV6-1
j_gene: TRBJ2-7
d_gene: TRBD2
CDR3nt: TGTGCCAGCAGTGTGTCGGGACTAGCGGGAGGGCCGTGGGAGCAGTACTTC
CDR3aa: CASSVSGLAGGPWEQYF

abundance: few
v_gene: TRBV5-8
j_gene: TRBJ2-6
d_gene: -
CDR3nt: TGTGCCAGCAGCTTGAGGGGGACTGGGGCCAACGTCCTGACTTTC
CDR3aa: CASSLRGTGANVLTF

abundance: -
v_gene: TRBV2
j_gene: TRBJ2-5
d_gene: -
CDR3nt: TGTGCCAGCAGTGGCCTAGTCCAAGAGACCCAGTACTTC
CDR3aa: CASSGLVQETQYF

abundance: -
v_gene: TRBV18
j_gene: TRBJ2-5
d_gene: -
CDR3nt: TGTGCCAGCTCACCCACCGAGACCCAGTACTTC
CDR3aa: CASSPTETQYF

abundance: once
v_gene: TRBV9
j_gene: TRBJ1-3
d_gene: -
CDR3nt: TGTGCCAGCAGCGAGAGCTCATACTCTGGAAACACCATATATTTT
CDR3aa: CASSESSYSGNTIYF

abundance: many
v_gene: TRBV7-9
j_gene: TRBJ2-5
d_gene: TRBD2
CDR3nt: TGTGCCAGCAGTGCAGGGGCGGGGGGAGAGACCCAGTACTTC
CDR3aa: CASSAGAGGETQYF

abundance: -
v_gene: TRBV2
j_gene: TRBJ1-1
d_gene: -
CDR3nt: TGTGCCAGCAAGGCAGATTTGAACACTGAAGCTTTCTTT
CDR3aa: CASKADLNTEAFF

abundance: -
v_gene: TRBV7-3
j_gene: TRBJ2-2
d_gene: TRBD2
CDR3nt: TGTGCCAGCAGCTTATGGGCTAGCGGGAACACCGGGGAGCTGTTTTTT
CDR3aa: CASSLWASGNTGELFF

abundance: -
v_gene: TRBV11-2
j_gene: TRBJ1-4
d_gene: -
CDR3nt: TGTGCCAGCAGCCCCCACTCGGGGGCTCGGTGGGAAAAACTGTTTTTT
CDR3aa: CASSPHSGARWEKLFF

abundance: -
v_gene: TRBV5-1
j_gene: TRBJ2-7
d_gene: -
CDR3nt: TGCGCCAGCAGCCAGAGGGTAGGTCTGTCTTCCTCCTACGAGCAGTACTTC
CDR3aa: CASSQRVGLSSSYEQYF

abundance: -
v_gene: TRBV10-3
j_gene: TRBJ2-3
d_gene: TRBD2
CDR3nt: TGTGCCATCAGATCTACTAGCGGGCCAACTAGCACAGATACGCAGTATTTT
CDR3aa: CAIRSTSGPTSTDTQYF

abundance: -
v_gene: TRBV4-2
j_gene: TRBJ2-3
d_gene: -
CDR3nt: TGTGCCAGCAGCCAAGTGAGTCCAGGGTCGGGTAGAACAGATACGCAGTATTTT
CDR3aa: CASSQVSPGSGRTDTQYF

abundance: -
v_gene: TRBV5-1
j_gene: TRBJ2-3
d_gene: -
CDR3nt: TGCGCCAGCAGCTTGGTGGGGCAGGGAACAGATACGCAGTATTTT
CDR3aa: CASSLVGQGTDTQYF

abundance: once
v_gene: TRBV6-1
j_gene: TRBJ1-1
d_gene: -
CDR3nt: TGTGCCAGCATCTACGGACAGAACACTGAAGCTTTCTTT
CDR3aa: CASIYGQNTEAFF